This entry concerns a single T cell receptor beta chain. Its target antigen remains unknown. Per-nucleotide qualities are absent, and no much larger clonotype sits a single base away. The collaborating institutions used their own protocols to collect whole blood in K2EDTA tubes. Collaborator samples were shipped for TCRbeta analysis as frozen whole blood, isolated PBMCs, or DNA extracted from either sample type. The immunoSEQ Assay, a bias-controlled multiplex PCR, was used to amplify TCRbeta CDR3 regions from genomic DNA. Concerning the study's data processing: Nucleated cell counts per sample were estimated from amplification of reference gene primers within the assay. Sequence reads were collapsed and filtered to measure the absolute abundance of every unique TCRbeta CDR3 rearrangement. For each sample, productive Simpson clonality was calculated as the square root of Simpson's diversity index over productive rearrangements. This immuneACCESS table, as held by TCRdb, lists in-frame sequences with V and J called but not all clones. Of the missing ones, under half trace to an unresolved V gene in checked studies; the others have no known cause. V, J and clone size were drawn from that table, and D and trimming were deduced from the DNA. Here the sample has around 45,000 clones; around 90% occur a single time. The ten most abundant clones make up 13% of the sample.

This sample was taken from a study of blood T cell repertoires in COVID-19 (dated by TCRdb to 2018 to 2020). Context from the whole study: Collaborator samples came from the United States, Italy and Spain and covered acute and convalescent phases of COVID-19. Samples were obtained from the ongoing ImmuneRACE study (first 160 participants) and from over 1,000 subjects provided by 6 global collaborators. The repertoires were released in a freely available public database meant as a resource for research on the immune response to SARS-CoV-2. Deeply sampled blood TCRbeta repertoires from subjects exposed to, actively infected with, or recovered from COVID-19 were included in the dataset. The material from the prospective study consisted of cDNA or gDNA derived from T cells, B-cell-depleted T cells, or PBMCs. Where HLA class I and class II types were available, the types were taken from metadata supplied by the sample provider, not from assay-based typing. Nearly every sample came with metadata listing a de-identified subject ID, COVID-19 status, age in years and sex.

Findings and caveats that apply to the study as a whole: The amount of clinical and demographic metadata varied by source and participant and was provided uncurated.

This sequence originates from an elderly man with acute or convalescent COVID-19. Material: peripheral blood.

The DNA reads as follows: TGTGCCAGCAGCTCTCCAATGGGACAGTTAAACACCGGGGAGCTGTTTTTT. Its product reads: CASSSPMGQLNTGELFF. The V and J segments used are TRBV5-5 and TRBJ2-2; 7 bases in the junction line up with TRBD1. The CDR3 numbers 17 residues from cysteine through phenylalanine. Of all the DNA, just the CDR3 is kept, 51 bases in frame from base 1. V is pruned by 3 bases and J by 2 bases, leaving 10 bases of the junction without a gene match. CDR1 SGHKS and CDR2 YYEKEE are derived from the germline V gene (reference sequence).